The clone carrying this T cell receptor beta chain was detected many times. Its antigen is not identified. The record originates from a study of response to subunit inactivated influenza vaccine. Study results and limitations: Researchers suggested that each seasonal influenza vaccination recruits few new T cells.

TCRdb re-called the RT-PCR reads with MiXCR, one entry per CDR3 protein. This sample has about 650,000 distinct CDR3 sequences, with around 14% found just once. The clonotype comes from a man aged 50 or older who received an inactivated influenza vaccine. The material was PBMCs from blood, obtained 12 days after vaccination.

The CDR3 sequence is CASSPRPLAGASEQFF. The CDR3 coding sequence is TGTGCCAGCAGCCCTAGACCTCTAGCGGGAGCGAGTGAGCAGTTCTTC. The J gene is TRBJ2-1, the V gene TRBV7-3; 10 positions match TRBD2. With V trimmed by 5 bases and J by 9 bases, 13 bases remained unmatched. Germline assignment: CDR1 SGHTA and CDR2 FQGTGA. The CDR3 spans 16 residues.